These 25 T cell receptor beta chains originate from one sample sequenced in a study of T cell responses to AZD1222 COVID-19 vaccine. Clones were sequenced by immunoSEQ multiplex PCR, and TCRdb holds only the in-frame ones, with some missing. The repertoire holds 85,000 to 100,000 clones, with around 84% as singletons. Specimen: peripheral blood, collected on day 0 of AZD1222 vaccination. These TCRs come from an adult in good health.

The V and J genes are TRBV7-9 and TRBJ1-2; the D gene is possibly TRBD1 (5 bases). Trimming left V 2 bases short and J 4 bases short, with 8 bases between. The V gene's germline CDR1 is SEHNR and CDR2 FQNEAQ (reference sequence). CDR3 size: 13 residues. The CDR3 sequence: CASSLSQGYGYTF. The CDR3 DNA reads TGTGCCAGCAGCTTAAGTCAGGGCTATGGCTACACCTTC.

V usage is TRBV7-2 and J usage is TRBJ2-7, with a weak D call TRBD1 (5 bases). V gave up 7 bases and J gave up 5 bases, with 15 bases separating them. This CDR3 has 13 residues. Germline V lookup: CDR1 SGHTA, CDR2 FQGNSA. CDR3 in DNA: TGTGCCAGCAAAGAAGGGGTTTACGACGAGCAGTACTTC. It specifies CASKEGVYDEQYF.

The chain combines TRBV6-5 with TRBJ1-2, with D perhaps matching TRBD1 (5 bases). V lost 0 bases, J lost 3 bases, and 8 bases lay in between. Germline-derived CDR1 and CDR2 are MNHEY and SVGAGI. CDR3 size: 14 residues. In DNA form, the CDR3 reads TGTGCCAGCAGTTACTCGGGCAGGGACTATGGCTACACCTTC. It codes for CASSYSGRDYGYTF.

The rearrangement uses TRBV7-3 and TRBJ1-4; 7 bases match TRBD1. Trimming removed 6 bases from V and 0 bases from J; junction bases left unmatched: 4. CDR1 and CDR2 (germline): SGHTA, FQGTGA. This CDR3 has 15 residues. The CDR3 nucleotides read TGTGCCAGCAGTCCCACAGGGGCAACTAATGAAAAACTGTTTTTT. This sequence encodes CASSPTGATNEKLFF.

In regard to this clone: The same CDR3 is also encoded by other DNA sequences in this sample. This chain joins TRBV5-4 and TRBJ1-2; 7 bases match TRBD1. Germline values: CDR1 SGHNT, CDR2 YYREEE (reference sequence). CDR3 length: 14 residues. J lost 5 bases, V lost 4 bases, and 8 bases had no gene match. In DNA, the CDR3 is TGTGCCAGCAGCCTCGGCGACAGGGAGTATGGCTACACCTTC. This codes for CASSLGDREYGYTF.

This clone appeared a single time. The chain has TRBV19 and TRBJ2-7; no firm D call. Germline CDR1 LNHDA, CDR2 SQIVND (reference sequence). The CDR3 contains 13 residues. V shed 4 bases and J shed 7 bases, with 14 bases lying between them. The CDR3 region is CASSTIYEQEQYF. As DNA, the CDR3 is TGTGCCAGTAGTACCATATACGAACAAGAGCAGTACTTC. The full variable domain, with the rest looked up from reference TRBV19 and TRBJ2-7, is DGGITQSPKYLFRKEGQNVTLSCEQNLNHDAMYWYRQDPGQGLRLIYYSQIVNDFQKGDIAEGYSVSREKKESFPLTVTSAQKNPTAFYLCASSTIYEQEQYFGPGTRLTVT.

The rearrangement links TRBV6-6 to TRBJ1-2, with D unclear. The CDR3 is made up of 15 amino acids. The germline CDR1 and CDR2 sequences are MNHNY and SVGAGI (reference sequence). V was cut by 2 bases and J by 0 bases, with 10 bases left in between. The DNA for the CDR3 is TGTGCCAGCAGTTACACTAAGGAAGCTAACTATGGCTACACCTTC. Amino acids: CASSYTKEANYGYTF.

Written as DNA, the CDR3 is TGTGCCAGCAGGGTCGGGGGTGTTTTAGTATACGAGCAGTACTTC. This translates into CASRVGGVLVYEQYF. This chain links TRBV28 with TRBJ2-7; perhaps TRBD2 as D (6 bases). CDR1 is MDHEN, CDR2 SYDVKM, per germline. V was shortened by 6 bases and J by 4 bases, with 19 bases between the two germline ends. CDR3 length equals 15 residues. The full variable domain, completed using reference TRBV28 and TRBJ2-7, is DVKVTQSSRYLVKRTGEKVFLECVQDMDHENMFWYRQDPGLGLRLIYFSYDVKMKEKGDIPEGYSVSREKKERFSLILESASTNQTSMYLCASRVGGVLVYEQYFGPGTRLTVT.

This clone was recorded once. This chain connects TRBV18 to TRBJ2-4; D call uncertain. V was cut by 2 bases and J by 2 bases, with 10 bases left in between. Looked up from germline, CDR1 is KGHSH and CDR2 is LQKENI. The CDR3 has 15 amino acids. In DNA form, the CDR3 reads TGTGCCAGCTCACCAGTACCCTTGACCAAAAACATTCAGTACTTC. It encodes CASSPVPLTKNIQYF.

Regarding this clone: The junction and the germline gene differ at one end; a read error may be behind it. The V and J genes are TRBV12-3 or TRBV12-4 and TRBJ2-5, with D unresolved. The CDR3 contains 12 residues. CDR3 coding DNA: TGTGCCAGCAGTTTTCGTGCCGAGAGCCAGTACTTC. Translated, it gives CASSFRAESQYF.

J is TRBJ2-3 and V is TRBV30; D might be TRBD2 (5 bases). With 5 bases removed from V and 6 bases from J, the gap between germline ends came to 12 bases. Germline V CDR1 and CDR2: GTSNPN, SVGIG (reference sequence). CDR3 size: 12 residues. CDR3 bases: TGTGCCTGGGGAGGATGGGGTGATACGCAGTATTTT. Its protein is CAWGGWGDTQYF. Complete variable domain (other parts from reference TRBV30 and TRBJ2-3): SQTIHQWPATLVQPVGSPLSLECTVEGTSNPNLYWYRQAAGRGLQLLFYSVGIGQISSEVPQNLSASRPQDRQFILSSKKLLLSDSGFYLCAWGGWGDTQYFGPGTRLTVL.

The V gene is TRBV2, the J gene TRBJ2-5; D gene ambiguous. Trimming removed 7 bases from V and 2 bases from J, with 5 bases in between. Per germline, CDR1 SNHLY and CDR2 FYNNEI. This CDR3 has 11 residues. The CDR3 nucleotides read TGTGCCAGCAACACACAAGAGACCCAGTACTTC. Protein sequence: CASNTQETQYF. Full variable domain (outside the CDR3, taken from reference TRBV2 and TRBJ2-5): EPEVTQTPSHQVTQMGQEVILRCVPISNHLYFYWYRQILGQKVEFLVSFYNNEISEKSEIFDDQFSVERPDGSNFTLKIRSTKLEDSAMYFCASNTQETQYFGPGTRLLVL.

The chain combines TRBV5-1 with TRBJ1-1; no definite D call. The length of the CDR3 is 13 residues. Trimming took off 3 bases at V and 1 base at J, with 7 bases between the two ends. Looked up from germline, CDR1 is SGHRS and CDR2 is YFSETQ. As DNA, the CDR3 is TGCGCCAGCAGCTCAGAACGGAACACTGAAGCTTTCTTT. Translated, it gives CASSSERNTEAFF.

V usage is TRBV7-9 and J usage is TRBJ1-2, with D possibly TRBD1 on 5 matching bases. The CDR3 has 15 amino acids. Germline V gene data show CDR1 as SEHNR and CDR2 as FQNEAQ (reference sequence). Trimming removed 0 bases from V and 8 bases from J, with 16 bases in between. CDR3 region: CASSLAGTRSEGYTF. The CDR3 nucleotides are TGTGCCAGCAGCTTAGCAGGGACGAGGAGCGAGGGCTACACCTTC.

The V gene is TRBV3-1 (or the pseudogene TRBV3-2), the J gene TRBJ1-6, with 7 positions matching TRBD1. After removal of 4 bases from V and 7 bases from J, the junction contained 10 bases not matched to a gene. The CDR3 loop spans 16 amino acids. CDR1 is LGHDT and CDR2 is YNNKEL in the germline V gene (reference sequence). The CDR3 sequence is CASSPKRQGKNSPLHF. CDR3 coding DNA: TGTGCCAGCAGCCCAAAAAGACAGGGAAAGAATTCACCCCTCCACTTT.

The CDR3 DNA follows: TGTGCCAGCATGGGAAACGTGAACACTGAAGCTTTCTTT. This gives the protein CASMGNVNTEAFF. The chain recombines TRBV7-9 with TRBJ1-1, with no clear D. V shed 7 bases and J shed 0 bases, with 9 bases lying between them. Germline values: CDR1 SEHNR, CDR2 FQNEAQ (reference sequence). The length of the CDR3 is 13 residues.

The chain uses TRBV5-1 and TRBJ1-6; D uncertain. The germline V gene has CDR1 SGHRS and CDR2 YFSETQ. CDR3 length: 15 amino acids. The V end was cut by 0 bases, the J end by 7 bases, with 11 bases between. The CDR3 DNA reads as TGCGCCAGCAGCTTGGGGAGGGCAGACAATTCACCCCTCCACTTT. As protein: CASSLGRADNSPLHF. Full variable domain (outside the CDR3, taken from reference TRBV5-1 and TRBJ1-6): KAGVTQTPRYLIKTRGQQVTLSCSPISGHRSVSWYQQTPGQGLQFLFEYFSETQRNKGNFPGRFSGRQFSNSRSEMNVSTLELGDSALYLCASSLGRADNSPLHFGNGTRLTVT.

The V gene is TRBV27, the J gene TRBJ1-5; D remains unclear. The CDR3 totals 15 residues. The ends were cut back, 5 bases at V and 7 bases at J, with 18 bases in the middle. The germline V gene encodes CDR1 MNHEY and CDR2 SMNVEV (reference sequence). The CDR3: CASSAHTGLGQPQHF. For the CDR3, the DNA is TGTGCCAGCAGTGCCCACACGGGCTTGGGGCAGCCCCAGCATTTT.

CDR3 nucleotides: TGCGCCAGCAGCCAAGATCCGGCGGGGGGTAGCGCCGGGGAGCTGTTTTTT. As protein: CASSQDPAGGSAGELFF. This chain joins TRBV4-1 and TRBJ2-2; TRBD2 agrees at 8 bases. In germline, CDR1 is MGHRA, CDR2 YSYEKL. V dropped 0 bases and J dropped 6; count of bases not matched to a gene: 9. This CDR3 spans 17 amino acids.

The CDR3 nucleotides are TGTGCCAGCAGCTTGCCAGGGGTGTACGGAAACACCATATATTTT. Amino acids: CASSLPGVYGNTIYF. The chain is built from TRBV5-5 and TRBJ1-3; possible D gene TRBD1, 6 bases. The CDR3 has 15 amino acids. Germline V lookup: CDR1 SGHKS, CDR2 YYEKEE (reference sequence). V was pared by 1 base and J by 4 bases, with 12 bases between.

The chain has TRBV19 and TRBJ1-3; D unresolved. This CDR3 is built from 16 residues. The germline V gene has CDR1 LNHDA and CDR2 SQIVND (reference sequence). The V and J ends lost 4 bases and 0 bases respectively, with 13 bases between them. The CDR3 sequence: CASSTTSRPSGNTIYF. CDR3 DNA: TGTGCCAGTAGTACTACGAGCAGACCCTCTGGAAACACCATATATTTT.

The chain uses TRBV19 and TRBJ1-1, with unresolved D. The V end lost 3 bases, the J end lost 0 bases, and 8 bases lay between the germline ends. Germline V gives CDR1 LNHDA, CDR2 SQIVND (reference sequence). This CDR3 is built from 14 residues. In DNA form, the CDR3 reads TGTGCCAGTAGTATCGGACTCGTGAACACTGAAGCTTTCTTT. This encodes CASSIGLVNTEAFF. Using reference TRBV19 and TRBJ1-1 for the parts outside the CDR3, the full variable domain is DGGITQSPKYLFRKEGQNVTLSCEQNLNHDAMYWYRQDPGQGLRLIYYSQIVNDFQKGDIAEGYSVSREKKESFPLTVTSAQKNPTAFYLCASSIGLVNTEAFFGQGTRLTVV.

In this sample, this clone turned up a few times. The CDR3 DNA is TGTGCCAGCAGTTACGGGACAGGGGGCCGGGAGACCCAGTACTTC. It yields the protein CASSYGTGGRETQYF. The gene calls are TRBV6-5 and TRBJ2-5; 12 bases match TRBD1. The V and J ends lost 2 bases and 5 bases, in that order; junction bases with no gene match: 3. The CDR3 consists of 15 residues. The germline V gene encodes CDR1 MNHEY and CDR2 SVGAGI.

Only a few counts were recorded for this clone. V usage is TRBV30 and J usage is TRBJ2-7; 12 positions match TRBD1. The CDR3 extends over 14 amino acids. V lost 3 bases, J lost 7 bases, and 7 bases stayed unmatched. Germline V gene lookup returns CDR1 GTSNPN and CDR2 SVGIG (reference sequence). CDR3 DNA: TGTGCCTGGAGGCTAGGGACAGGGGGCCGGGAGCAGTACTTC. This codes for CAWRLGTGGREQYF.

V is TRBV19 and J is TRBJ2-3; D not certain. The V end was cut by 4 bases, the J end by 7 bases, with 15 bases between. CDR3 size: 14 residues. CDR1 is LNHDA and CDR2 is SQIVND in the germline V gene (reference sequence). The CDR3 DNA sequence: TGTGCCAGTAGTACGACCCTTGGCGCCCATACGCAGTATTTT. Residues: CASSTTLGAHTQYF.